This TCR beta chain was captured in a study of blood T cell repertoires in COVID-19. For the study at large: Samples representing acute and convalescent COVID-19 were sourced from the United States, Italy and Spain.

The assay was immunoSEQ multiplex PCR, and TCRdb's table has in-frame clones only and misses some. The sample contains approximately 170,000 clones, about four fifths of which appear only once. The CDR3 covers 16 residues. Germline assignment: CDR1 MNHNS and CDR2 SASEGT. V shed 2 bases and J shed 3 bases, with 14 bases lying between them. Cohorts were assigned according to the clinical history that participants reported. The sequencing input was PBMCs or T cells enriched from blood (not recorded which). This sequence originates from a woman aged 50 to 60 in a cohort exposed to, infected with or recovered from COVID-19 (not recorded which). This chain links TRBV6-1 with TRBJ1-5, with D uncertain. The CDR3 reads CASSELDAADNQPQHF. The CDR3 bases are TGTGCCAGCAGTGAATTGGACGCAGCGGACAATCAGCCCCAGCATTTT.